This TCR beta chain emerged from a study of OX40 agonist ivuxolimab in advanced cancers. J lost 1 base, V lost 6 bases, and 11 bases had no gene match. Per germline, CDR1 LNHDA and CDR2 SQIVND (reference sequence). The CDR3 is 17 amino acids. Assay used: immunoSEQ multiplex PCR; TCRdb lists only in-frame clones, some missing. The sample lists around 45,000 clones, over 70% seen once, with more than 9% in the top ten. This specimen consisted of CD4+ or CD8+ T cells sorted from blood, obtained in a trial of the OX40 agonist ivuxolimab. The clonotype comes from an adult with an advanced solid tumor such as melanoma, head and neck, liver or kidney cancer. The chain has TRBV19 and TRBJ2-5, with 10 nucleotides matching TRBD1. Here the CDR3 reads CASSLRQGAPGQETQYF. The CDR3 DNA reads as TGTGCCAGTAGCCTTAGACAGGGGGCGCCCGGCCAAGAGACCCAGTACTTC.